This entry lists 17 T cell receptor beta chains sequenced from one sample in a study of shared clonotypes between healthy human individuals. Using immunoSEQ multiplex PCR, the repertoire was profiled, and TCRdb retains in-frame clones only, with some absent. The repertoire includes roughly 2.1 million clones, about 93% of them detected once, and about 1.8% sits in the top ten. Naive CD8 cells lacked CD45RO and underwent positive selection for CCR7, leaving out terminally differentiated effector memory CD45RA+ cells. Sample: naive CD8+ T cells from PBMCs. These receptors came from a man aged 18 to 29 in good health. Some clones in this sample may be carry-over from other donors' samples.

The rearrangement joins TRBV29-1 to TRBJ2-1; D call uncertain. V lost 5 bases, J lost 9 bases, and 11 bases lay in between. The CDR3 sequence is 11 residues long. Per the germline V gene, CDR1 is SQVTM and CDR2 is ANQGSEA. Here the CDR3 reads CSVRPQGEQFF. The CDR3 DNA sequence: TGCAGCGTTCGCCCCCAAGGTGAGCAGTTCTTC.

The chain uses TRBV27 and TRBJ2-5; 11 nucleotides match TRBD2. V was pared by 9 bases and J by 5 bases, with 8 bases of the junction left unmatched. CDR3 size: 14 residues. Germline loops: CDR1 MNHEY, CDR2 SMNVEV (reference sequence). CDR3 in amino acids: CASRLAGSRETQYF. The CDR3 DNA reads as TGTGCCAGTCGACTAGCGGGAAGTAGGGAGACCCAGTACTTC.

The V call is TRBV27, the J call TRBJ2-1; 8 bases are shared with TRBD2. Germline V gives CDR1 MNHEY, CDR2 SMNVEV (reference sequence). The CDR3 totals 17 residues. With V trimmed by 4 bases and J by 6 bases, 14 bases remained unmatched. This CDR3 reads CASSSVLVSGSSNEQFF. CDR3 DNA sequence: TGTGCCAGCAGTTCCGTCTTGGTCAGCGGGAGTAGCAATGAGCAGTTCTTC.

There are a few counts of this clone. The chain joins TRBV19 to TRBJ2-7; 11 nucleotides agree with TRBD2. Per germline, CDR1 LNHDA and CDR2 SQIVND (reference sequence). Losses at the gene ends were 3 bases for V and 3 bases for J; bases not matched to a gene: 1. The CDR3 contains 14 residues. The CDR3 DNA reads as TGTGCCAGTAGTATGGGACTAGCGGACTACGAGCAGTACTTC. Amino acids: CASSMGLADYEQYF.

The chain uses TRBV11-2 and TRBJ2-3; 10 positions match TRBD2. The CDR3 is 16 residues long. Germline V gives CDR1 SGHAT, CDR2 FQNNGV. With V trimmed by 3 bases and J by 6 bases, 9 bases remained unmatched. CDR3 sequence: CASSFSRTSGEDTQYF. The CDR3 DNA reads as TGTGCCAGCAGCTTCTCGAGGACTAGCGGCGAGGATACGCAGTATTTT.

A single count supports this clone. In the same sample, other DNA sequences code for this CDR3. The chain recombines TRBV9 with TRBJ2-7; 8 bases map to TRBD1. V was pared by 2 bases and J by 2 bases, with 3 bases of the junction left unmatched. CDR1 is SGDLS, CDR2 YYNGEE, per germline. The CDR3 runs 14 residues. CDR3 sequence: CASSVGTGPYEQYF. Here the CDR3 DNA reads TGTGCCAGCAGCGTGGGGACAGGCCCCTACGAGCAGTACTTC.

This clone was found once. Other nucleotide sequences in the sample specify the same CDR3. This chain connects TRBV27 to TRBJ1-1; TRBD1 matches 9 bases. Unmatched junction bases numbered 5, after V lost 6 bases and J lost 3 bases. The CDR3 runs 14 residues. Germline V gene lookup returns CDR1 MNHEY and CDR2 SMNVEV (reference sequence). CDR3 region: CASSPTGGDTEAFF. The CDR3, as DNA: TGTGCCAGCAGCCCGACAGGGGGAGACACTGAAGCTTTCTTT.

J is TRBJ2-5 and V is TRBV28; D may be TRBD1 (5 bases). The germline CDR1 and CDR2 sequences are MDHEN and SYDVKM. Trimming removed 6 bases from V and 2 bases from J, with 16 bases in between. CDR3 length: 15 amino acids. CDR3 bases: TGTGCCAGCAGCCCCTGGGCAGGGAAGCAAGAGACCCAGTACTTC. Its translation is CASSPWAGKQETQYF.

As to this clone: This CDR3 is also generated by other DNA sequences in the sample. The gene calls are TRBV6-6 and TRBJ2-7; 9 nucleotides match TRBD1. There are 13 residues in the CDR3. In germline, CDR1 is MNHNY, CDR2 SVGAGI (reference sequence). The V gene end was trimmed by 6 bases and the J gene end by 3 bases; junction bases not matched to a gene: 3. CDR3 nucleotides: TGTGCCAGCAGGGGACAGGGTGACTACGAGCAGTACTTC. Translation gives CASRGQGDYEQYF.

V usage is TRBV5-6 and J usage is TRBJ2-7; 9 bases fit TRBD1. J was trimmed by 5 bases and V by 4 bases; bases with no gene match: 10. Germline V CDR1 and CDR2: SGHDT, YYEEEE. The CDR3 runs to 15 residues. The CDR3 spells CASSIGQGRNHEQYF. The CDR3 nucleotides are TGTGCCAGCAGCATCGGACAGGGGAGGAACCACGAGCAGTACTTC.

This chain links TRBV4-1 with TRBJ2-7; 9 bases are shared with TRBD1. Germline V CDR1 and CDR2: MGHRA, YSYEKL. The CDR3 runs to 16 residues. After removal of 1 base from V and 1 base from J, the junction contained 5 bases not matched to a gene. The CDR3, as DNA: TGCGCCAGCAGCCAAGCAACCGGGACAGGGTCCTACGAGCAGTACTTC. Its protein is CASSQATGTGSYEQYF.

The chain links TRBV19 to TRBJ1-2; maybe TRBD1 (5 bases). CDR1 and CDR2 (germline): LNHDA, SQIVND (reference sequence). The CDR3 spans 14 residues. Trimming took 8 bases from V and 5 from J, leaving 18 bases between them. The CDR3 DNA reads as TGTGCCAGTGGGGGAGACTCCAGGCCTTATGGCTACACCTTC. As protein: CASGGDSRPYGYTF.

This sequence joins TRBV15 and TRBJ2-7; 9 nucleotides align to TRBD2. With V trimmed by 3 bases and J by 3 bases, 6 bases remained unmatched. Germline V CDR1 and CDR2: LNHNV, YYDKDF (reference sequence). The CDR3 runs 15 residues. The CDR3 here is CATSSAGGPVYEQYF. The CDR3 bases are TGTGCCACCAGCAGTGCGGGAGGGCCTGTCTACGAGCAGTACTTC.

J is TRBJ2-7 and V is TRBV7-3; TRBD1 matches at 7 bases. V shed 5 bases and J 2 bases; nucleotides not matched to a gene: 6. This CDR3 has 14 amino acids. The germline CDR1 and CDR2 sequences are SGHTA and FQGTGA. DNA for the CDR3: TGTGCCAGCAGCCCCAGACAGGGTGCCTACGAGCAGTACTTC. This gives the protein CASSPRQGAYEQYF.

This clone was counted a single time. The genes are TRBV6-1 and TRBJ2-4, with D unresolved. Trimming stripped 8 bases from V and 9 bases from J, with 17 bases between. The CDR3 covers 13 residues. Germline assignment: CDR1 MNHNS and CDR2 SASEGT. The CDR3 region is CASLGPSRIIQYF. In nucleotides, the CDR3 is TGTGCCAGCCTTGGCCCGTCGAGGATCATTCAGTACTTC.

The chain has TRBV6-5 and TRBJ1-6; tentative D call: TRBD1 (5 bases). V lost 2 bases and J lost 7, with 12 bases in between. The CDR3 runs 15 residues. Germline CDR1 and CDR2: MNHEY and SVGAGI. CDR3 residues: CASSYTRDPNSPLHF. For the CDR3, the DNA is TGTGCCAGCAGTTACACCCGGGACCCCAATTCACCCCTCCACTTT.

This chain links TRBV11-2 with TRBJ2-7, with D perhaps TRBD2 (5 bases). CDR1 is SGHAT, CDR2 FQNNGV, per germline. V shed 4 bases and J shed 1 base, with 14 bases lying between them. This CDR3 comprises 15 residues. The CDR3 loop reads CASSSPWERSYEQYF. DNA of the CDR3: TGTGCCAGCAGCTCTCCCTGGGAGAGGTCCTACGAGCAGTACTTC.